The following is a TCR beta chain sequence with its context. Random hexamers primed reverse transcription of about 0.45 to 1 ug RNA. One entry per CDR3 protein results from TCRdb running MiXCR on the immunoSEQ multiplex PCR reads. This sample yields around 130,000 distinct CDR3 sequences, of which 94% are seen a single time; 0.095% to 0.1% belongs to the top ten. This sample stems from a study of CD8 T cells in Susac syndrome. V was pared by 6 bases and J by 5 bases, with 8 bases of the junction left unmatched. The CDR3 length is 15 residues. Germline V gene data show CDR1 as SGDLS and CDR2 as YYNGEE.

The sequence was obtained from a human donor in good health. The chain links TRBV9 to TRBJ2-5; TRBD2 matches 12 bases. Sequencing was performed on CD4+ T cells from PBMCs. The CDR3 DNA sequence: TGTGCCAGCACCTCAGGACTAGCGGGAAGGGAGACCCAGTACTTC. Translation: CASTSGLAGRETQYF.